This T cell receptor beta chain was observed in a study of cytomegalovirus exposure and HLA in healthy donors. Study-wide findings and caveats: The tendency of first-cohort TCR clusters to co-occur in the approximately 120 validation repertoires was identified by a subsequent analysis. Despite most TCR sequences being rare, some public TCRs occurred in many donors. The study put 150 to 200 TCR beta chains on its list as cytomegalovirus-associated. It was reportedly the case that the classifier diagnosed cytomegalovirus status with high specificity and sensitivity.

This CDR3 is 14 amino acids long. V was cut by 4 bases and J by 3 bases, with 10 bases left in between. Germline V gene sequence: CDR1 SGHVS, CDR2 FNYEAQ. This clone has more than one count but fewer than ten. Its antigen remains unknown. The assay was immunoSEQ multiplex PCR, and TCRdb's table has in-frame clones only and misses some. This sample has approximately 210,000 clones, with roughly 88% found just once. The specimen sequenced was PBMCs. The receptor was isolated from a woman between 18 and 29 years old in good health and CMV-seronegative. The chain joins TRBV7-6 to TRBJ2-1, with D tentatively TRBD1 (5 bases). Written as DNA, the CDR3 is TGTGCCAGCAGCTCGATTGACAGCTACAATGAGCAGTTCTTC. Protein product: CASSSIDSYNEQFF.